Each of the 27 T cell receptor beta chains below was sequenced from the same sample in a study of shared clonotypes between healthy human individuals. Repertoires were generated with immunoSEQ multiplex PCR, while TCRdb's copy carries only in-frame clones and drops some. The profile shows under 1,900,000 clones, around 98.5% of them singletons. The specimen was naive CD4+ T cells sorted from blood. Subset: CD45RA+ positively selected. Receptor source: a man in his thirties or forties in good health.

Details on this clone: The same CDR3 also results from other DNA sequences found in this sample. The chain has TRBV5-1 and TRBJ2-7, with D possibly being TRBD2 (6 bases). CDR1 is SGHRS, CDR2 YFSETQ, per germline. CDR3 length: 14 amino acids. Deletions cut 0 bases from V and 3 bases from J, with 10 bases between. The CDR3 here is CASSLAGGGYEQYF. DNA for the CDR3: TGCGCCAGCAGCTTGGCTGGGGGAGGCTACGAGCAGTACTTC.

The CDR3 sequence: CASSAGLRTDTQYF. The CDR3 DNA reads as TGTGCCAGCAGCGCGGGACTTCGCACAGATACGCAGTATTTT. The V and J genes are TRBV5-4 and TRBJ2-3; D possibly corresponds to TRBD2 (6 bases). The length of the CDR3 is 14 residues. Germline CDR1 SGHNT, CDR2 YYREEE (reference sequence). Trimming stripped 4 bases from V and 1 base from J, with 10 bases between.

The chain couples TRBV5-1 to TRBJ2-5, with 7 bases aligning to TRBD1. This CDR3 is 15 amino acids long. Germline loops: CDR1 SGHRS, CDR2 YFSETQ. V shed 3 bases, J shed 2 bases, and the junction held 7 bases outside the gene matches. The CDR3 DNA reads TGCGCCAGCAGCTGGGGACAGTATAGGCAAGAGACCCAGTACTTC. Amino acid sequence: CASSWGQYRQETQYF.

The V gene is TRBV18, the J gene TRBJ2-3; 7 positions match TRBD2. The J segment lost 2 bases and the V segment lost 5 bases, leaving 10 bases of the junction unmatched. The CDR3 runs 16 residues. Germline V gives CDR1 KGHSH, CDR2 LQKENI. As DNA, the CDR3 is TGTGCCAGCTCAGACCTAGGACTAGGACTCACAGATACGCAGTATTTT. The encoded protein is CASSDLGLGLTDTQYF.

This chain's CDR3 is CASSFGESQPQHF. CDR3 bases: TGTGCCAGCAGCTTCGGGGAGAGTCAGCCCCAGCATTTT. This chain connects TRBV7-9 to TRBJ1-5; no firm D call. The CDR3 consists of 13 residues. Germline assignment: CDR1 SEHNR and CDR2 FQNEAQ (reference sequence). V was shortened by 3 bases and J by 6 bases, with 9 bases between the two germline ends.

The V call is TRBV4-3, the J call TRBJ2-1, with 14 bases matching TRBD2. Germline assignment: CDR1 LGHNA and CDR2 YSLEER. V was pared by 3 bases and J by 12 bases, with 10 bases of the junction left unmatched. The length of the CDR3 is 16 residues. The chain's CDR3 is CASSQGLAGAQWVQFF. In DNA, the CDR3 is TGCGCCAGCAGCCAGGGACTAGCGGGGGCCCAATGGGTGCAGTTCTTC.

Turning to this clone: Other DNA sequences in this specimen translate into the identical CDR3. The rearrangement uses TRBV7-2 and TRBJ2-7, with D hard to call. The CDR3 is made up of 13 amino acids. The V and J ends lost 3 bases and 2 bases respectively, with 8 bases between them. Germline CDR1 and CDR2: SGHTA and FQGNSA. The CDR3 DNA follows: TGTGCCAGCAGCTTGGCAGGAGCCTACGAGCAGTACTTC. It is translated as CASSLAGAYEQYF. Based on the CDR3 plus reference TRBV7-2 and TRBJ2-7, the full variable domain is GAGVSQSPSNKVTEKGKDVELRCDPISGHTALYWYRQSLGQGLEFLIYFQGNSAPDKSGLPSDRFSAERTGGSVSTLTIQRTQQEDSAVYLCASSLAGAYEQYFGPGTRLTVT.

The chain has TRBV5-1 and TRBJ2-7, with 8 bases identical to TRBD1. The V gene end was trimmed by 2 bases and the J gene end by 4 bases; junction bases not matched to a gene: 8. Germline lookup yields CDR1 SGHRS and CDR2 YFSETQ. The CDR3 sequence is 15 residues long. The CDR3 sequence is CASSFRTGNPYEQYF. Written as DNA, the CDR3 is TGCGCCAGCAGCTTCCGGACAGGGAATCCTTACGAGCAGTACTTC. The variable domain in full, with the rest retrieved from reference TRBV5-1 and TRBJ2-7, is KAGVTQTPRYLIKTRGQQVTLSCSPISGHRSVSWYQQTPGQGLQFLFEYFSETQRNKGNFPGRFSGRQFSNSRSEMNVSTLELGDSALYLCASSFRTGNPYEQYFGPGTRLTVT.

The V call is TRBV27, the J call TRBJ2-2; possible D gene TRBD2, 5 bases. Per germline, CDR1 MNHEY and CDR2 SMNVEV (reference sequence). This CDR3 is 13 amino acids long. The germline V and J ends were trimmed by 6 bases and 4 bases, with 9 bases remaining between them. CDR3 residues: CASSRAGTGELFF. The CDR3 nucleotides are TGTGCCAGCAGCCGGGCGGGCACCGGGGAGCTGTTTTTT.

The chain uses TRBV7-2 and TRBJ1-4, with a tentative D call TRBD1 (5 bases). This CDR3 spans 13 amino acids. V was trimmed by 5 bases and J by 8 bases, leaving 12 bases between them. Germline CDR1 is SGHTA and CDR2 is FQGNSA. The CDR3 region has the DNA TGTGCCAGCAGCACCAGGGCAACCGAAAAACTGTTTTTT. Translating gives CASSTRATEKLFF.

The CDR3 DNA follows: TGTGCCAGCAGTTACTCGGCGACCACTAACGCTGAAGCTTTCTTT. This codes for CASSYSATTNAEAFF. The V gene is TRBV6-5, the J gene TRBJ1-1; D gene uncertain. In germline, CDR1 is MNHEY, CDR2 SVGAGI. V dropped 0 bases and J dropped 6 bases, with 14 bases sitting between them. The CDR3 spans 15 residues.

Here the CDR3 reads CASSVTAGTIMSEQYF. In DNA, the CDR3 is TGTGCCAGCAGCGTTACTGCCGGGACGATAATGTCCGAGCAGTACTTC. V and J are TRBV9 and TRBJ2-7; D assignment may be TRBD1 or TRBD2 (5 bases each). The germline CDR1 and CDR2 sequences are SGDLS and YYNGEE. The CDR3 runs 16 residues. Deletions cut 2 bases from V and 6 bases from J, with 21 bases between.

As to this clone: Other DNA sequences of this sample code for an identical CDR3. CDR3 protein: CALAFRLPEAEAFF. In nucleotides, the CDR3 is TGTGCCCTGGCTTTTAGACTCCCTGAGGCTGAAGCTTTCTTT. The rearrangement joins TRBV30 to TRBJ1-1; D gene uncertain. This CDR3 has 14 amino acids. The germline V gene encodes CDR1 GTSNPN and CDR2 SVGIG (reference sequence). Trimming took off 8 bases at V and 6 bases at J, with 22 bases between the two ends.

The J gene is TRBJ2-1, the V gene TRBV18; the match to TRBD2 covers 7 bases. Trimming at V came to 3 bases and at J to 4 bases, leaving 9 bases not matched to a gene. Germline V gives CDR1 KGHSH, CDR2 LQKENI. The CDR3 has 16 amino acids. The CDR3 sequence is CASSPLGSGNYNEQFF. CDR3 in DNA: TGTGCCAGCTCACCCCTGGGCAGCGGGAATTACAATGAGCAGTTCTTC.

Remarks on this clone: The same CDR3 also results from other DNA sequences found in this sample. The chain joins TRBV5-4 to TRBJ1-3; TRBD1 aligns across 8 bases. Germline values: CDR1 SGHNT, CDR2 YYREEE (reference sequence). CDR3 length equals 14 residues. V lost 2 bases to trimming and J lost 4 bases; unmatched junction nucleotides: 2. The CDR3 sequence: CASSFRGPGNTIYF. CDR3 coding DNA: TGTGCCAGCAGCTTCAGGGGGCCGGGAAACACCATATATTTT.

The chain uses TRBV25-1 and TRBJ2-7; 7 bases match TRBD1. CDR1 is MGHDK, CDR2 SYGVNS, per germline. The CDR3 totals 13 residues. The trim removed 9 bases at V and 2 bases at J, leaving 7 bases unmatched. CDR3 DNA: TGTGCCAGTACTTCCGGGACAGCCTACGAGCAGTACTTC. Translation gives CASTSGTAYEQYF.

The genes are TRBV6-6 and TRBJ2-1, with D possibly being TRBD2 (5 bases). CDR1 is MNHNY, CDR2 SVGAGI, per germline (reference sequence). The CDR3 extends over 16 amino acids. V lost 2 bases and J lost 5, with 16 bases in between. CDR3 loop: CASSYRPRVAHNEQFF. The CDR3 region has the DNA TGTGCCAGCAGTTACCGACCGAGGGTAGCCCACAATGAGCAGTTCTTC.

The CDR3 loop is CASSSSPDRSTDTQYF. The CDR3 coding sequence is TGTGCCAGCAGCTCCTCGCCCGACAGGAGCACAGATACGCAGTATTTT. The V call is TRBV5-4, the J call TRBJ2-3, with a possible D match to TRBD1 (6 bases). Per the germline V gene, CDR1 is SGHNT and CDR2 is YYREEE (reference sequence). The germline V and J ends were trimmed by 3 bases and 0 bases, with 14 bases remaining between them. This CDR3 has 16 residues.

This clone was counted once. The J gene is TRBJ2-1, the V gene TRBV5-1; 8 bases match TRBD2. The CDR3 extends over 16 amino acids. The germline CDR1 and CDR2 sequences are SGHRS and YFSETQ. Unmatched junction bases numbered 8, after V lost 0 bases and J lost 6 bases. The CDR3 DNA is TGCGCCAGCAGCTTGGGTGACTATGCGGGGGGCAATGAGCAGTTCTTC. Protein sequence: CASSLGDYAGGNEQFF. Full variable domain (missing parts from reference TRBV5-1 and TRBJ2-1): KAGVTQTPRYLIKTRGQQVTLSCSPISGHRSVSWYQQTPGQGLQFLFEYFSETQRNKGNFPGRFSGRQFSNSRSEMNVSTLELGDSALYLCASSLGDYAGGNEQFFGPGTRLTVL.

The chain's CDR3 is CASSLWSTDQPQHF. The CDR3 nucleotides are TGTGCCAGCAGCTTATGGTCGACAGATCAGCCCCAGCATTTT. The J gene is TRBJ1-5, the V gene TRBV7-2; weak D call: TRBD1 (5 bases). The CDR3 is 14 amino acids. The germline V gene encodes CDR1 SGHTA and CDR2 FQGNSA. V dropped 2 bases and J dropped 5 bases, with 10 bases sitting between them.

The rearrangement joins TRBV9 to TRBJ2-7; 9 positions match TRBD1. Germline CDR1 reads SGDLS; CDR2 reads YYNGEE. This CDR3 is built from 15 residues. Unmatched junction bases numbered 9, after V lost 5 bases and J lost 3 bases. CDR3 bases: TGTGCCAGCAGTGCCACAGTGGGACAGGGCTACGAGCAGTACTTC. Translation: CASSATVGQGYEQYF.

The chain is built from TRBV6-5 and TRBJ1-4, with D perhaps matching TRBD1 (5 bases). V was pared by 6 bases and J by 4 bases, with 9 bases between. Germline V gene data show CDR1 as MNHEY and CDR2 as SVGAGI. CDR3 length: 13 amino acids. The CDR3 DNA is TGTGCCAGCAGGGACATTCGTAATGAAAAACTGTTTTTT. Translating it yields CASRDIRNEKLFF.

The chain recombines TRBV2 with TRBJ1-2, with a tentative D call TRBD1 (6 bases). From germline, CDR1 is SNHLY and CDR2 FYNNEI. The CDR3 has 13 amino acids. V lost 1 base to trimming and J lost 8 bases, with 11 bases between them. DNA for the CDR3: TGTGCCAGCAGTGAAGGTACAGGGAGAGGCTACACCTTC. It encodes CASSEGTGRGYTF.

The V call is TRBV4-3, the J call TRBJ2-2, with D possibly TRBD2 on 6 matching bases. CDR1 LGHNA and CDR2 YSLEER come from the germline V gene. The CDR3 contains 18 residues. Trimming took 1 base from V and 6 from J, leaving 21 bases between them. Here the CDR3 DNA reads TGCGCCAGCAGCCAAGCTAACCAGCGACTAGTGTGGGCCGGGGAGCTGTTTTTT. Translation: CASSQANQRLVWAGELFF.

This chain connects TRBV12-2 to TRBJ1-4; the table assigns TRBD1, which was not confirmed against the DNA. TRBV12-2 represents a pseudogene. This CDR3 comprises 14 residues. The DNA of the CDR3 is TGTGCAAGTCGCTTAGGGCAGGTGGCCGAAAAACTGTTTTTT. Its protein is CASRLGQVAEKLFF.

About this clone: This CDR3 is also generated by other DNA sequences in the sample. V and J are TRBV18 and TRBJ2-1; no clear D gene. Trimming took off 2 bases at V and 0 bases at J, with 8 bases between the two ends. Germline CDR1 is KGHSH and CDR2 is LQKENI. The CDR3 contains 15 residues. CDR3 sequence reads: CASSPARSSYNEQFF. The CDR3 DNA sequence: TGTGCCAGCTCACCAGCGAGATCCTCCTACAATGAGCAGTTCTTC.

The gene calls are TRBV6-1 and TRBJ2-3; D perhaps matches TRBD2 (5 bases). The germline CDR1 and CDR2 sequences are MNHNS and SASEGT. V was pared by 4 bases and J by 5 bases, with 7 bases between. The CDR3 is 12 residues long. The CDR3 DNA follows: TGTGCCAGCAGTGGTGCGGGAGATACGCAGTATTTT. This codes for CASSGAGDTQYF.